The clone carrying this TCR beta chain was found many times. As yet, its antigen is unknown. The data were obtained in a study of response to subunit inactivated influenza vaccine. Each CDR3 protein is one row after TCRdb ran MiXCR on the RT-PCR reads. The table has fewer than 600,000 distinct CDR3 sequences, approximately 7.8% seen once. The germline CDR1 and CDR2 sequences are SQVTM and ANQGSEA. The V gene lost 4 bases and the J gene lost 0 bases, with 7 bases spanning the gap. The CDR3 extends over 12 amino acids. Study-wide findings and caveats: Authors suggested each seasonal influenza vaccination recruits few new T cells.

The sequences come from PBMCs from blood, collected about 23 months after vaccination. This sequence originates from a man aged 45 to 75 who received an inactivated influenza vaccine. The chain carries TRBV29-1 and TRBJ2-7; the D is unclear. The CDR3 DNA follows: TGCAGCGTTGGTAGGACCTCCTACGAGCAGTACTTC. It codes for CSVGRTSYEQYF.